The 10 T cell receptor beta chains listed next were all sequenced from one sample in a study of blood T cells in healthy people across ages. For the second PCR, which ran for roughly 6 to 11 cycles, a sample-barcoded 5' primer and a J-beta primer mix were used. A single record per CDR3 protein comes from TCRdb applying MiXCR to the 5' RACE reads. The sample lists roughly 1 million distinct CDR3 sequences, roughly 24% occurring once. The same data also went into a second study, on T cells of mothers and their children.

Source material: blood. The receptors were gathered from a girl under 10 years old in good health.

This clonotype occurred many times. The V call is TRBV4-2, the J call TRBJ2-1; D is uncertain. V was clipped by 1 base and J by 7 bases, with 14 bases between them. CDR1 LGHNA and CDR2 YNFKEQ come from the germline V gene. This CDR3 spans 15 amino acids. CDR3 sequence reads: CASSQVVHGRNEQFF. CDR3 bases: TGTGCCAGCAGCCAAGTGGTCCACGGACGGAATGAGCAGTTCTTC.

The genes are TRBV6-5 and TRBJ2-7, with D possibly being TRBD1 (6 bases). The length of the CDR3 is 13 residues. Germline V gene sequence: CDR1 MNHEY, CDR2 SVGAGI. V was shortened by 5 bases and J by 7 bases, with 15 bases between the two germline ends. Here the CDR3 reads CASSRQAGIEQYF. CDR3 DNA sequence: TGTGCCAGCAGTCGACAGGCCGGGATAGAGCAGTACTTC.

This clonotype has more than one count but fewer than ten. The chain recombines TRBV4-3 with TRBJ2-5; 7 positions match TRBD2. TRBJ2-7 explains the end of the DNA better; the J call may be wrong. The germline CDR1 and CDR2 sequences are LGHNA and YSLEER. This CDR3 has 16 residues. CDR3 sequence: CASSQDNERGYYEQYF. Written as DNA, the CDR3 is TGCGCCAGCAGCCAAGATAACGAGCGGGGATACTACGAGCAGTACTTC.

V usage is TRBV28 and J usage is TRBJ2-7; 10 bases align to TRBD2. Trimming took 5 bases from V and 3 from J; bases not matched to a gene: 13. Germline CDR1 MDHEN, CDR2 SYDVKM. The CDR3 loop spans 17 amino acids. The CDR3 nucleotides are TGTGCCAGCAGTCAACAAAAATTAGCGGGGGGATTCTACGAGCAGTACTTC. Protein: CASSQQKLAGGFYEQYF. Looking up the rest from reference TRBV28 and TRBJ2-7 gives the full variable domain: DVKVTQSSRYLVKRTGEKVFLECVQDMDHENMFWYRQDPGLGLRLIYFSYDVKMKEKGDIPEGYSVSREKKERFSLILESASTNQTSMYLCASSQQKLAGGFYEQYFGPGTRLTVT.

The rearrangement joins TRBV28 to TRBJ1-4; unclear D gene. V was cut by 5 bases and J by 3 bases, with 10 bases left in between. Germline loops: CDR1 MDHEN, CDR2 SYDVKM. The length of the CDR3 is 14 residues. The CDR3, as DNA: TGTGCCAGCAGTCAAGGGAATGCTAATGAAAAACTGTTTTTT. This codes for CASSQGNANEKLFF. Complete variable domain (other parts from reference TRBV28 and TRBJ1-4): DVKVTQSSRYLVKRTGEKVFLECVQDMDHENMFWYRQDPGLGLRLIYFSYDVKMKEKGDIPEGYSVSREKKERFSLILESASTNQTSMYLCASSQGNANEKLFFGSGTQLSVL.

This sequence joins TRBV20-1 and TRBJ1-1; no firm D call. The CDR3 extends over 14 amino acids. Germline V gene sequence: CDR1 DFQATT, CDR2 SNEGSKA (reference sequence). V lost 4 bases to trimming and J lost 3 bases, with 15 bases between them. CDR3 nucleotides: TGCAGTGCTACCCGTCTCACCACTTACACTGAAGCTTTCTTT. This gives the protein CSATRLTTYTEAFF.

The J gene is TRBJ1-2, the V gene TRBV20-1; the D is unclear. Trimming removed 0 bases at V and 4 bases at J, with 12 bases between. CDR1 DFQATT and CDR2 SNEGSKA come from the germline V gene (reference sequence). There are 14 residues in the CDR3. For the CDR3, the DNA is TGCAGTGCTAGAGAGGTTGAGGGAGGCTATGGCTACACCTTC. It translates to CSAREVEGGYGYTF.

This clonotype was counted many times. This sequence joins TRBV6-1 and TRBJ1-1, with D unclear. Germline loops: CDR1 MNHNS, CDR2 SASEGT. The ends were cut back, 2 bases at V and 6 bases at J, with 10 bases in the middle. The CDR3 sequence is 13 residues long. The CDR3 sequence: CASSERGYAEAFF. The CDR3 nucleotides read TGTGCCAGCAGTGAACGGGGTTACGCTGAAGCTTTCTTT.

The chain uses TRBV5-1 and TRBJ1-1; D may be TRBD1 (5 bases). Per the germline V gene, CDR1 is SGHRS and CDR2 is YFSETQ. This CDR3 has 15 amino acids. The V end was cut by 4 bases, the J end by 1 base, with 14 bases between. The CDR3 bases are TGCGCCAGCAGCGCTTGGGACCGCACGAACACTGAAGCTTTCTTT. This translates into CASSAWDRTNTEAFF. The variable domain in full, completed from reference TRBV5-1 and TRBJ1-1, reads KAGVTQTPRYLIKTRGQQVTLSCSPISGHRSVSWYQQTPGQGLQFLFEYFSETQRNKGNFPGRFSGRQFSNSRSEMNVSTLELGDSALYLCASSAWDRTNTEAFFGQGTRLTVV.

The genes are TRBV28 and TRBJ1-2; no clear D gene. Germline V gives CDR1 MDHEN, CDR2 SYDVKM. The CDR3 length is 16 residues. The V end was cut by 5 bases, the J end by 8 bases, with 24 bases between. The DNA for the CDR3 is TGTGCCAGCAGTGTGGTCACCTTGAGAGGGCAGCGCGGCTACACCTTC. The encoded protein is CASSVVTLRGQRGYTF.